Shown below are 10 T cell receptor beta chains from a single sample sequenced in a study of T-cell memory formation after mild COVID-19. Via MiXCR, TCRdb re-called the 5' RACE reads, giving one row per CDR3 protein. The data contain about 110,000 distinct CDR3 sequences, roughly an eighth of them singletons. The sequenced sample was PBMCs or a T cell subset sorted from them (not recorded which). These receptors came from a man younger than 35 who had mild COVID-19 (a few samples of this study predate the infection). Cell type and time point are not known.

There are a few counts of this clonotype. V is TRBV7-2 and J is TRBJ1-6, with 8 positions matching TRBD1. The trim removed 3 bases at V and 7 bases at J, leaving 2 bases unmatched. Per germline, CDR1 SGHTA and CDR2 FQGNSA. The CDR3 is 14 amino acids. The CDR3: CASSFGQGNSPLHF. CDR3 nucleotides: TGTGCCAGCAGCTTCGGACAGGGCAATTCACCCCTCCACTTT.

This clonotype has only a few counts. The chain is built from TRBV7-9 and TRBJ2-3; 12 bases are a match to TRBD2. The CDR3 sequence is 17 residues long. The V gene end was trimmed by 4 bases and the J gene end by 2 bases; junction bases not matched to a gene: 7. CDR1 is SEHNR and CDR2 is FQNEAQ in the germline V gene (reference sequence). The CDR3 loop is CASSSATSGGYTDTQYF. Written as DNA, the CDR3 is TGTGCCAGCAGCTCCGCGACTAGCGGGGGATACACAGATACGCAGTATTTT.

This clonotype was counted between two and nine times. The J gene is TRBJ1-1, the V gene TRBV27; tentative D call: TRBD1 (5 bases). The germline V gene encodes CDR1 MNHEY and CDR2 SMNVEV (reference sequence). This CDR3 contains 16 residues. The germline V and J ends were trimmed by 0 bases and 0 bases, with 11 bases remaining between them. CDR3 in DNA: TGTGCCAGCAGTTTATCTCCCGGGGCTATGAACACTGAAGCTTTCTTT. Amino acid sequence: CASSLSPGAMNTEAFF.

This rearrangement joins TRBV3-1 to TRBJ2-5; tentatively, D is TRBD1 (6 bases). In germline, CDR1 is LGHDT, CDR2 YNNKEL (reference sequence). This CDR3 spans 14 amino acids. V was pared by 8 bases and J by 1 base, with 14 bases between. CDR3 protein: CASGDRDTQETQYF. CDR3 nucleotides: TGTGCCAGCGGCGACCGGGACACCCAAGAGACCCAGTACTTC.

This clonotype turned up a few times. V and J are TRBV20-1 and TRBJ2-1; tentative D call: TRBD2 (5 bases). The CDR3 consists of 13 residues. CDR1 and CDR2 from the germline V gene are DFQATT and SNEGSKA (reference sequence). Trimming took off 5 bases at V and 0 bases at J, with 8 bases between the two ends. CDR3 residues: CSALGSSYNEQFF. DNA of the CDR3: TGCAGTGCTTTGGGGAGCTCCTACAATGAGCAGTTCTTC.

This rearrangement joins TRBV27 to TRBJ1-6, with a tentative D call TRBD1 (5 bases). CDR1 and CDR2 from the germline V gene are MNHEY and SMNVEV (reference sequence). The CDR3 covers 15 residues. The V end was cut by 3 bases, the J end by 2 bases, with 8 bases between. CDR3 in amino acids: CASSLGVAYNSPLHF. The CDR3 coding sequence is TGTGCCAGCAGTTTGGGGGTCGCCTATAATTCACCCCTCCACTTT.

The chain couples TRBV6-5 to TRBJ2-2, with 7 nucleotides matching TRBD1. The CDR3 contains 14 residues. The V segment lost 3 bases and the J segment 6 bases; nucleotides outside the gene matches: 4. CDR1 is MNHEY and CDR2 is SVGAGI in the germline V gene. The CDR3 bases are TGTGCCAGCAGTTATTACAGGGGCGCCGGGGAGCTGTTTTTT. Translation: CASSYYRGAGELFF.

There are many counts of this clonotype. The chain employs TRBV4-3 and TRBJ2-3; 10 nucleotides agree with TRBD1. V was clipped by 0 bases and J by 8 bases; unmatched bases: 14. Germline CDR1 is LGHNA and CDR2 is YSLEER. This CDR3 contains 18 residues. The CDR3 bases are TGCGCCAGCAGCCAAGATCGGAGGGACAGGGGAGGTGAGGGTACGCAGTATTTT. Its protein is CASSQDRRDRGGEGTQYF.

This chain connects TRBV11-2 to TRBJ1-2; tentatively, D is TRBD1 (6 bases). The germline V and J ends were trimmed by 1 base and 8 bases, with 11 bases remaining between them. The CDR3 sequence is 13 residues long. In germline, CDR1 is SGHAT, CDR2 FQNNGV. The CDR3 DNA reads as TGTGCCAGCAGCTTAGTAGCAGGGGAGGGCTACACCTTC. Translating it yields CASSLVAGEGYTF.

The chain employs TRBV7-2 and TRBJ2-6; D call uncertain. Germline CDR1 is SGHTA and CDR2 is FQGNSA. Between the trimmed V and J ends, which lost 3 bases and 5 bases, there was a span of 8 bases. The CDR3 has 14 amino acids. CDR3 in DNA: TGTGCCAGCAGCTTTCCCAACTGGGCCAACGTCCTGACTTTC. Translated: CASSFPNWANVLTF.